This T cell receptor (beta chain) was identified in a study of T cells in tuberculosis. Study details: IGRA-negative adolescents, IGRA-positive adolescents with latent tuberculosis and adults with active tuberculosis formed this South African cohort. Blood was taken before or within 7 days of anti-tuberculosis therapy.

Study-level findings and limits: Shorter CDR3-alpha in active tuberculosis partly drove smaller distances. GEM motif frequencies gave more than 65% accuracy; the GMM repertoire gave roughly 85%.

Generated by immunoSEQ multiplex PCR, the TCRdb table keeps only in-frame clones and is missing some. The sample yields about 5,500 clones, over 95% seen once. The time point is: new active TB diagnosis, blood taken before or within 7 days of starting treatment. The trim removed 1 base at V and 3 bases at J, leaving 0 bases unmatched. This CDR3 contains 13 residues. The germline V gene encodes CDR1 SGHTA and CDR2 FQGNSA. This clone was picked up one time. The target antigen is unknown. Sequences were derived from PBMCs, sampled at tuberculosis diagnosis. The clonotype originates from an adult with tuberculosis. This sequence joins TRBV7-2 and TRBJ2-7; 7 bases map to TRBD2. This CDR3 reads CASSLGGGYEQYF. As DNA, the CDR3 is TGTGCCAGCAGCTTAGGCGGGGGCTACGAGCAGTACTTC.